This TCR beta chain was profiled in a study of blood T cell repertoires in COVID-19. J lost 4 bases, V lost 4 bases, and 6 bases had no gene match. This CDR3 comprises 15 residues. The germline gives CDR1 MNHEY, CDR2 SMNVEV (reference sequence). Only in-frame clones appear in the TCRdb table, and some are missing; sequencing was by immunoSEQ multiplex PCR. Among around 200,000 clones listed, approximately 80% were seen once. This clone was seen once. Sequenced sample: peripheral blood. This TCR was sampled from a woman of 80 years or more with active or convalescent COVID-19. The chain employs TRBV27 and TRBJ2-7; 11 bases map to TRBD1. CDR3 loop: CASSWTGGLGYEQYF. The DNA of the CDR3 is TGTGCCAGCAGTTGGACAGGGGGCTTGGGGTACGAGCAGTACTTC.